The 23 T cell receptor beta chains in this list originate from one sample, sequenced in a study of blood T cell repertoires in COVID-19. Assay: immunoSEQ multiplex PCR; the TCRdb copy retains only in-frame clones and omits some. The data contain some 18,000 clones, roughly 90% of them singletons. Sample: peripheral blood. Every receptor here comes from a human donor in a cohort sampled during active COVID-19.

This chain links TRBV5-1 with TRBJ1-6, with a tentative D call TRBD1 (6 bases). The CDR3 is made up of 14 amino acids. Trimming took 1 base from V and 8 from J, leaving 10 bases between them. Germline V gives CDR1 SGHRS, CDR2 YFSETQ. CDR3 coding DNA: TGCGCCAGCAGCTTGTCGGGGGGCGATTCACCCCTCCACTTT. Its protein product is CASSLSGGDSPLHF.

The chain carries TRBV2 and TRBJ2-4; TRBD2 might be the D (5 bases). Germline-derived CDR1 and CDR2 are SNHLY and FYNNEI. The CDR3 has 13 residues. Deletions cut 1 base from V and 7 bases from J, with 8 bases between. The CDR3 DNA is TGTGCCAGCAGTGAAGGCCGCGGGAACATTCAGTACTTC. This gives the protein CASSEGRGNIQYF. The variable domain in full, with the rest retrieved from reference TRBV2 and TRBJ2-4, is EPEVTQTPSHQVTQMGQEVILRCVPISNHLYFYWYRQILGQKVEFLVSFYNNEISEKSEIFDDQFSVERPDGSNFTLKIRSTKLEDSAMYFCASSEGRGNIQYFGAGTRLSVL.

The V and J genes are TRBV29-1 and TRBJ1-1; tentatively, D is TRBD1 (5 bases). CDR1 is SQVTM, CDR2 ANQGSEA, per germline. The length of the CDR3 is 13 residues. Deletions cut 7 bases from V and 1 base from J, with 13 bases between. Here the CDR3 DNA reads TGCAGCGGGTGTGTCGGGGGGAACACTGAAGCTTTCTTT. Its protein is CSGCVGGNTEAFF.

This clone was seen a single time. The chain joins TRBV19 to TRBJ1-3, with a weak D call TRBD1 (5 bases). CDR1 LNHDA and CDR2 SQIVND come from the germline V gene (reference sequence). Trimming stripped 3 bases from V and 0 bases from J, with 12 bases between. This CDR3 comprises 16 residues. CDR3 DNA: TGTGCCAGTAGTATTAGACAGCAATTCTCTGGAAACACCATATATTTT. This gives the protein CASSIRQQFSGNTIYF.

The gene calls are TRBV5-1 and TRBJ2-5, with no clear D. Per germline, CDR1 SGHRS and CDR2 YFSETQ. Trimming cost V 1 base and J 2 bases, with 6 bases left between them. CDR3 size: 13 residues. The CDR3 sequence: CASSLPDQETQYF. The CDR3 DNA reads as TGCGCCAGCAGCTTGCCAGATCAAGAGACCCAGTACTTC.

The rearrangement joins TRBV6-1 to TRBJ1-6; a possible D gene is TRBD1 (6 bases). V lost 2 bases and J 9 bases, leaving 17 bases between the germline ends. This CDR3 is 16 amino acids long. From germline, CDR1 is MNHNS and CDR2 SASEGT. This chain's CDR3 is CASSETGFRSGSPLHF. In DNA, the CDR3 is TGTGCCAGCAGTGAAACAGGGTTCCGCTCTGGTTCACCCCTCCACTTT.

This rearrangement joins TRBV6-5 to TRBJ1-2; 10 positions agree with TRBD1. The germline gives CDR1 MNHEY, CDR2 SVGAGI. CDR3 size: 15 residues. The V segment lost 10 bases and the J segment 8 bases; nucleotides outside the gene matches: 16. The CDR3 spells CAIRQGAQTSFGYTF. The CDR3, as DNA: TGTGCCATTAGACAGGGGGCACAAACCTCGTTCGGCTACACCTTC.

The DNA of the CDR3 is TGTGCCAGCAGCTTGGGCAGGGGGAGACAAGAGACCCAGTACTTC. Residues: CASSLGRGRQETQYF. The chain links TRBV5-4 to TRBJ2-5; 7 bases line up with TRBD1. This CDR3 spans 15 amino acids. CDR1 is SGHNT and CDR2 is YYREEE in the germline V gene (reference sequence). V shed 0 bases, J shed 2 bases, and the junction held 4 bases outside the gene matches.

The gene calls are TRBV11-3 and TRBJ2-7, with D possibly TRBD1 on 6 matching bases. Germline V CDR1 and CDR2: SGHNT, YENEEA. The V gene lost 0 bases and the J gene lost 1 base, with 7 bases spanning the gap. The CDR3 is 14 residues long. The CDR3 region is CASSLDGTSYEQYF. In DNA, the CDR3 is TGTGCCAGCAGCTTAGATGGGACATCCTACGAGCAGTACTTC. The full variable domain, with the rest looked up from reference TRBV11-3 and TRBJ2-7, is EAGVVQSPRYKIIEKKQPVAFWCNPISGHNTLYWYLQNLGQGPELLIRYENEEAVDDSQLPKDRFSAERLKGVDSTLKIQPAELGDSAVYLCASSLDGTSYEQYFGPGTRLTVT.

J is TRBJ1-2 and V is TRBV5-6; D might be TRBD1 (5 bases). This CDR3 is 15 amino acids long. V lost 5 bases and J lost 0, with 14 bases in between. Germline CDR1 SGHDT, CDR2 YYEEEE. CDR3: CASSARGTSNYGYTF. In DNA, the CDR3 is TGTGCCAGCAGTGCCCGTGGGACTTCTAACTATGGCTACACCTTC.

CDR3 DNA sequence: TGCAGCGTACAGGGTGTGGGGGTGAACACTGAAGCTTTCTTT. This gives the protein CSVQGVGVNTEAFF. The chain is built from TRBV29-1 and TRBJ1-1, with D possibly being TRBD1 (6 bases). Germline-derived CDR1 and CDR2 are SQVTM and ANQGSEA. There are 14 residues in the CDR3. Trimming removed 6 bases from V and 0 bases from J, with 14 bases in between.

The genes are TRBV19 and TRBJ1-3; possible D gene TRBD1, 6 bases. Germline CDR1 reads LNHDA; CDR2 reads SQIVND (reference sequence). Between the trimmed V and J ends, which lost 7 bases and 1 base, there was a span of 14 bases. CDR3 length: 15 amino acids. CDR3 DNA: TGTGCCAGTACCCGGAGGGGGGGGTCTGGAAACACCATATATTTT. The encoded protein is CASTRRGGSGNTIYF.

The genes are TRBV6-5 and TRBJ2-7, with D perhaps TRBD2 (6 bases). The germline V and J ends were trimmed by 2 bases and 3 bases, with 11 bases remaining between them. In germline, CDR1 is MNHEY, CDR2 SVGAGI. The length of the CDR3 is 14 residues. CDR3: CASSYGGADYEQYF. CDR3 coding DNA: TGTGCCAGCAGTTACGGCGGGGCCGACTACGAGCAGTACTTC.

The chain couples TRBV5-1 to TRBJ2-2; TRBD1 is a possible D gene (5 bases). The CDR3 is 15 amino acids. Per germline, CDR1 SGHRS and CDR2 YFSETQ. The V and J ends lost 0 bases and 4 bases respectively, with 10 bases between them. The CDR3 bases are TGCGCCAGCAGCTTGGTTCTGGACATCACCGGGGAGCTGTTTTTT. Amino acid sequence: CASSLVLDITGELFF.

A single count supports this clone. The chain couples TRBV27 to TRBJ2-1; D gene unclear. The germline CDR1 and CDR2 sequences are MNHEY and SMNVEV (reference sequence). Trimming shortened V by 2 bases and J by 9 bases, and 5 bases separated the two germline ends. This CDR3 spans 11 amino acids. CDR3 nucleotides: TGTGCCAGCAGTTTACGAGGTGAGCAGTTCTTC. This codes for CASSLRGEQFF.

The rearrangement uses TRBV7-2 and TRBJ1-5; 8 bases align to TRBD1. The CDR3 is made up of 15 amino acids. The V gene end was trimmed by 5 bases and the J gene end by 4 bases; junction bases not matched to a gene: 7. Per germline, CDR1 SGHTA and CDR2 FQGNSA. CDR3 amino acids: CASSTRDRKNQPQHF. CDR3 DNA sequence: TGTGCCAGCAGCACCCGGGACAGGAAAAATCAGCCCCAGCATTTT.

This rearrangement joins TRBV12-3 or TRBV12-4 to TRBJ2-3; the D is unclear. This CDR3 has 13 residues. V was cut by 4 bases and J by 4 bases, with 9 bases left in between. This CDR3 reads CASSSLAADTQYF. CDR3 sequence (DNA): TGTGCCAGCAGTTCGCTTGCGGCAGATACGCAGTATTTT.

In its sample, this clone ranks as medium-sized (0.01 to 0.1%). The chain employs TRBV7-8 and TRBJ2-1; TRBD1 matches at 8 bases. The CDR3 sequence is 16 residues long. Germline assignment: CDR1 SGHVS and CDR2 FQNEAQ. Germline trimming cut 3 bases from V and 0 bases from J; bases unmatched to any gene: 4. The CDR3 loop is CASSFTDRGSYNEQFF. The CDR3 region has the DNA TGTGCCAGCAGCTTCACAGACAGGGGCTCCTACAATGAGCAGTTCTTC. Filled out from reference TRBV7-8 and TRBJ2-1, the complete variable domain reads GAGVSQSPRYKVAKRGQDVALRCDPISGHVSLFWYQQALGQGPEFLTYFQNEAQLDKSGLPSDRFFAERPEGSVSTLKIQRTQQEDSAVYLCASSFTDRGSYNEQFFGPGTRLTVL.

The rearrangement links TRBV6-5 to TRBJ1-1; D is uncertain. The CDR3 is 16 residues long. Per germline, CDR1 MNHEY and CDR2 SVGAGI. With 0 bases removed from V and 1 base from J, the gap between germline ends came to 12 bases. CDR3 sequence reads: CASSYSSPKPNTEAFF. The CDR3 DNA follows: TGTGCCAGCAGTTACTCTTCGCCGAAGCCGAACACTGAAGCTTTCTTT.

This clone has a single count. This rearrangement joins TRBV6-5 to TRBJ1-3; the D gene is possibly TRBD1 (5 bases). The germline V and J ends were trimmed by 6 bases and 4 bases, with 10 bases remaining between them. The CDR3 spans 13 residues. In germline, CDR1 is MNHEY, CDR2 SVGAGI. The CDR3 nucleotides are TGTGCCAGCAGCAGGGTATCCGGAAACACCATATATTTT. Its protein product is CASSRVSGNTIYF.

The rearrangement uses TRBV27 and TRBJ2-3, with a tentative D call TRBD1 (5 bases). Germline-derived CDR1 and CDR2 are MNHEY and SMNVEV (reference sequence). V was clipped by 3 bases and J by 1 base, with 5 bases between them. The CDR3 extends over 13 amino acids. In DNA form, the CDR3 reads TGTGCCAGCAGTTTCAGGGGCACAGATACGCAGTATTTT. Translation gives CASSFRGTDTQYF.

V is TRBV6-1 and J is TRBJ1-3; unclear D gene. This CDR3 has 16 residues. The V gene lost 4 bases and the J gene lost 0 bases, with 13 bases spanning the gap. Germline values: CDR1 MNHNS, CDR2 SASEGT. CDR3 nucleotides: TGTGCCAGCAGTGTTTTTTACACGAACTCTGGAAACACCATATATTTT. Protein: CASSVFYTNSGNTIYF.

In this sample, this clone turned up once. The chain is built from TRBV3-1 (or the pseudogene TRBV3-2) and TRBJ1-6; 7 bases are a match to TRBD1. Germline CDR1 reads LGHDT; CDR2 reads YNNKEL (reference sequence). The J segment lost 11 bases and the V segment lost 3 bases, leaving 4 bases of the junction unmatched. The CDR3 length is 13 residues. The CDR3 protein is CASSHRQGPPLHF. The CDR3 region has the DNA TGTGCCAGCAGCCATCGACAGGGTCCACCCCTCCACTTT.